Included here is one T cell receptor (beta chain) sequence, with context. This sample stems from a study of blood T cell repertoires in COVID-19. At the level of the study: The study drew acute and convalescent COVID-19 samples from the United States, Italy and Spain. In each case, the material was cDNA or gDNA derived from T cells, B-cell-depleted T cells, or PBMCs.

Methods used by the authors: How many nucleated cells were present was estimated from reference gene primer amplification. TCRdb's table, derived via immunoSEQ multiplex PCR, lists solely in-frame clones and lacks some. From that table come the V and J calls and clone size; the DNA was used to work out D and trimming. The sample shows about 150,000 clones, around 80% of them seen only once. After removal of 3 bases from V and 3 bases from J, the junction contained 7 bases not matched to a gene. Germline CDR1 and CDR2: SGHRS and YFSETQ. The CDR3 extends over 15 amino acids. The source material was peripheral blood. This sequence joins TRBV5-1 and TRBJ2-7; 9 nucleotides align to TRBD2. The receptor comes from a human donor with acute or convalescent COVID-19. The donor label of this sample is uncertain. The CDR3 loop reads CASSSLAGKGYEQYF. Here the CDR3 DNA reads TGCGCCAGCAGCTCTCTAGCGGGGAAAGGCTACGAGCAGTACTTC.